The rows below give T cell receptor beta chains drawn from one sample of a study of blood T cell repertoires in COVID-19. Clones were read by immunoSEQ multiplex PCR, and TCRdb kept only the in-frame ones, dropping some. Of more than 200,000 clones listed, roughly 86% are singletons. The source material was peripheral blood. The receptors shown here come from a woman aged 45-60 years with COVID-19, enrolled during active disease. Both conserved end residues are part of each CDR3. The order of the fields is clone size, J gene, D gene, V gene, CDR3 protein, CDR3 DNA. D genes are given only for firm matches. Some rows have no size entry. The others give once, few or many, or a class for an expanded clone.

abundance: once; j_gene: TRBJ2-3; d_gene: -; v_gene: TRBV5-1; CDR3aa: CASSLATVSTDTQYF; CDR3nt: TGCGCCAGCAGCTTGGCAACTGTTAGCACAGATACGCAGTATTTT
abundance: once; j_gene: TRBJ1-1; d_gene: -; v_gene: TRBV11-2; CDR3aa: CASSPDITNTEAFF; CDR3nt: TGTGCCAGCAGCCCGGACATTACTAACACTGAAGCTTTCTTT
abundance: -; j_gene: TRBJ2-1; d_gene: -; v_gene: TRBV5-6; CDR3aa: CASSSGNGNEQFF; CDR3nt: TGTGCCAGCAGCTCGGGGAATGGGAATGAGCAGTTCTTC
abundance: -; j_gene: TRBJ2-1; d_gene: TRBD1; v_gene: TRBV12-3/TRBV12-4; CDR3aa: CASSLGTGNEQFF; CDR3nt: TGTGCCAGCAGTTTAGGGACAGGCAATGAGCAGTTCTTC
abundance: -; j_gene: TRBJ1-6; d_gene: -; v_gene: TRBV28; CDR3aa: CASSLRQTWDSYNSPLHF; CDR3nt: TGTGCCAGCAGTTTAAGACAGACGTGGGACTCCTATAATTCACCCCTCCACTTT
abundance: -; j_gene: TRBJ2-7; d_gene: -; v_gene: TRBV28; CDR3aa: CASSYRTAYEQYF; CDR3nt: TGTGCCAGCAGTTATAGGACAGCCTACGAGCAGTACTTC
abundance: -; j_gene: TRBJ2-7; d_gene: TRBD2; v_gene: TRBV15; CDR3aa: CATSRGEIAGYEQYF; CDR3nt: TGTGCCACCAGCAGGGGTGAGATAGCGGGGTACGAGCAGTACTTC
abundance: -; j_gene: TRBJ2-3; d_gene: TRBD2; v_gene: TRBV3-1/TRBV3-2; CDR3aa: CASSQRGDTDTQYF; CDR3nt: TGTGCCAGCAGCCAGCGGGGGGACACAGATACGCAGTATTTT
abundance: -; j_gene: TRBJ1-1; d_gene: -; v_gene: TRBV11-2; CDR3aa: CASSPRGGNTEAFF; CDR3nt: TGTGCCAGCAGCCCAAGAGGAGGGAACACTGAAGCTTTCTTT
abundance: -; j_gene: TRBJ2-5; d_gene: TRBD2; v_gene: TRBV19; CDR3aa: CASSTPGLAGGQETQYF; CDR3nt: TGTGCCAGTAGTACCCCTGGACTAGCGGGGGGGCAAGAGACCCAGTACTTC
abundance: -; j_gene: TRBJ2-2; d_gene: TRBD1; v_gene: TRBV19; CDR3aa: CASTASTGYGGELFF; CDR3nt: TGTGCCAGTACCGCATCGACAGGGTATGGCGGGGAGCTGTTTTTT
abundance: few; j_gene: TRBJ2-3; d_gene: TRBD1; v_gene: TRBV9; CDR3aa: CASSKSPNRDRDEYF; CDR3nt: TGTGCCAGCAGTAAATCCCCCAACCGGGACAGGGACGAGTATTTT
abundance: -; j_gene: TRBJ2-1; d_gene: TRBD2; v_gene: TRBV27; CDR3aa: CASSLGGSYNEQFF; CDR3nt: TGTGCCAGCAGTTTGGGGGGGTCCTACAATGAGCAGTTCTTC
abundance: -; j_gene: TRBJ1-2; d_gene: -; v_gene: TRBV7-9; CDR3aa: CASSSLDIHGYTF; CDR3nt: TGTGCCAGCAGCTCCTTGGACATACATGGCTACACCTTC
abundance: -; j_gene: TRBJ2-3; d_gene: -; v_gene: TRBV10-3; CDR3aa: CAISEYQQGPSTDTQYF; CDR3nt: TGTGCCATCAGTGAGTACCAACAGGGACCTAGCACAGATACGCAGTATTTT
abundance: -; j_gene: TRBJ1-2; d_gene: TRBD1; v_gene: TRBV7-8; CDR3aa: CASSLSGQGGYTF; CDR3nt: TGTGCCAGCAGCTTAAGTGGACAGGGTGGCTACACCTTC
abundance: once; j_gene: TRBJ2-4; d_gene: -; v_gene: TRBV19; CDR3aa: CASSMFGSSGAKNIQYF; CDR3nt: TGTGCCAGTAGTATGTTTGGCTCGTCCGGGGCCAAAAACATTCAGTACTTC
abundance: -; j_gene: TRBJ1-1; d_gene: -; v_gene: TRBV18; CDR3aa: CASSGGGSSTEAFF; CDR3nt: TGTGCCAGCTCAGGAGGCGGATCGAGCACTGAAGCTTTCTTT
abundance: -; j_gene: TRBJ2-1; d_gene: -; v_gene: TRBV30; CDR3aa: CAWTRGPLNEQFF; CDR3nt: TGTGCCTGGACGCGGGGGCCTCTCAATGAGCAGTTCTTC
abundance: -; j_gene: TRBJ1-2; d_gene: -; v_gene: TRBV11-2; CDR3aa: CASLGWSVSSYTF; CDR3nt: TGTGCCAGCCTCGGGTGGTCAGTTTCGAGCTACACCTTC
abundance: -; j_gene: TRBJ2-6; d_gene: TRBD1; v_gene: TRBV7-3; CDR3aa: CASSLRPDRGLFGANVLTF; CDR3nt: TGTGCCAGCAGCTTAAGACCGGACAGGGGGCTTTTTGGGGCCAACGTCCTGACTTTC
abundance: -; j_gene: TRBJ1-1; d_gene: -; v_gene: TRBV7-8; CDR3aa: CASSSRRSQAMNTEAFF; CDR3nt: TGTGCCAGCAGCTCTAGACGGTCACAAGCGATGAACACTGAAGCTTTCTTT
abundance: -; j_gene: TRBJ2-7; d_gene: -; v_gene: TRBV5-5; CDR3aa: CASSPSGDEQYF; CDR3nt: TGTGCCAGCAGCCCTTCGGGGGACGAGCAGTACTTC
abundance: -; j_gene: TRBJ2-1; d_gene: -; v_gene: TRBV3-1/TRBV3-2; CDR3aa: CASSPSSQGIQFF; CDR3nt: TGTGCCAGCAGCCCATCCTCGCAGGGAATCCAGTTCTTC
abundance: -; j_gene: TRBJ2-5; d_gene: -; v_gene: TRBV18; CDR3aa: CASSLYRSPETQYF; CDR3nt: TGTGCCAGCTCGCTCTACCGTTCTCCTGAGACCCAGTACTTC
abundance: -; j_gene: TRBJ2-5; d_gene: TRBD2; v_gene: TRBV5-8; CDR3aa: CASSSHGGLAGGPQETQYF; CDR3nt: TGTGCCAGCAGCTCCCACGGAGGACTAGCGGGGGGTCCTCAAGAGACCCAGTACTTC
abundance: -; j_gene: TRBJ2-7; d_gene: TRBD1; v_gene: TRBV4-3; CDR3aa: CASSQDPRQGISEQYF; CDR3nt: TGCGCCAGCAGCCAAGATCCCCGACAGGGTATCTCCGAGCAGTACTTC
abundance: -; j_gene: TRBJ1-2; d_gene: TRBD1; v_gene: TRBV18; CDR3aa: CASSPRGTDYGYTF; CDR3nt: TGTGCCAGCTCACCACGAGGGACAGACTATGGCTACACCTTC
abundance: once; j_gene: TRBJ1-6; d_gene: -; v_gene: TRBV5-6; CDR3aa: CASSLVWGGNSPLHF; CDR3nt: TGTGCCAGCAGCTTGGTCTGGGGAGGGAATTCACCCCTCCACTTT
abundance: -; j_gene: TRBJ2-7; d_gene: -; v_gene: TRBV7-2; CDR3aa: CASSLDGLEGQYF; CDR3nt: TGTGCCAGCAGCTTAGATGGGCTGGAGGGGCAGTACTTC
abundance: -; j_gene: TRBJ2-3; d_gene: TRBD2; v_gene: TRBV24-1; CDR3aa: CATSGLAGVTDTQYF; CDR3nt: TGTGCCACCAGTGGTTTAGCGGGGGTGACAGATACGCAGTATTTT
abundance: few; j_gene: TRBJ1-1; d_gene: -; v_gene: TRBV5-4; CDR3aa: CASSLLGGNTEAFF; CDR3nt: TGTGCCAGCAGCTTGTTAGGGGGGAACACTGAAGCTTTCTTT
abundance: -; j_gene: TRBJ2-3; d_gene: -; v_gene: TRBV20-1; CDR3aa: CSASRGASTDTQYF; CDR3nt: TGCAGTGCTAGTCGGGGGGCAAGCACAGATACGCAGTATTTT